This TCR beta chain was documented in a study of cytomegalovirus exposure and HLA in healthy donors. Study-level findings and limits: Sequencing artifact likely explains a cluster of highly shared sequence variants. Near-uniform donor sequencing depth was presumed by presence/absence analyses.

CDR1 is SGHTA and CDR2 is FQGTGA in the germline V gene. V lost 5 bases and J lost 3, with 10 bases in between. The CDR3 is made up of 13 amino acids. This clone was found a few times. Its target is unknown. The PCR ran on 60 Vbeta and 13 Jbeta primers. Sequencing was performed with immunoSEQ multiplex PCR; in TCRdb, only in-frame clones are kept and a portion is missing. The sample consists of roughly 120,000 clones, over 75% of them appearing once. The specimen sequenced was PBMCs. V usage is TRBV7-3 and J usage is TRBJ1-1; no definite D call. This clonotype originated in a woman aged 30 to 39 in good health and CMV-seropositive. CDR3 amino acids: CASSQAPDTEAFF. The CDR3 coding sequence is TGTGCCAGCAGCCAGGCCCCAGACACTGAAGCTTTCTTT.